Detailed here is one T cell receptor beta chain. Its antigen remains unidentified. Base qualities are missing; no much larger clone stands one base away. The instrument was an Illumina NovaSeq 6000. cDNA libraries for TCRalpha and TCRbeta were prepared by 5'RACE using constant-segment primers, with sample barcodes and unique molecular identifiers added. RNA was extracted from every sample with Trizol reagent. The libraries were amplified in two PCR steps, and the second step added a second sample barcode and Illumina TruSeq adapters. Sequencing of the libraries was done on an Illumina NovaSeq, producing 2 x 150 bp paired-end reads. The paper's processing steps were these. The reads were demultiplexed and collapsed into UMI-guided consensus sequences using migec v1.2.7. Using mixcr v2.1.11, UMI consensuses were aligned to TRA and TRB V and J templates and then assembled into clonotypes. Expanded or contracted clonotypes were those called significant by both edgeR and NoisET, with noise models trained on biological replicates. For edgeR calls, the thresholds were a false discovery rate-adjusted p below 0.01 and a log2 fold-change of 1. As an exploratory analysis of dynamics, max-normalized trajectories of the 1000 most abundant clonotypes were examined by PCA with hierarchical clustering. The CD4 or CD8 phenotype of responding clones was assigned using the separately sequenced CD4+ and CD8+ repertoires. Using fastp at Q25 and MiXCR, TCRdb reprocessed the public reads and kept productive beta chains. Rows matching on CDR3 protein sequence are summarized as one entry with the most common DNA and genes. Clone size and V and J calls follow TCRdb, not the original study. This sample lists about 45,000 distinct CDR3 sequences; 7.3% were detected once. Clones ranked in the top ten supply 1.4% of the sample.

This sample is drawn from a study of T-cell memory formation after mild COVID-19 (dated by TCRdb to 2020 to 2022). In the study overall: TCR sequence clusters from the two donors were found to be largely donor specific. Longitudinal TCRalpha and TCRbeta repertoire sequencing tracked T-cell clones expanding and contracting after mild COVID-19 in a couple of donors. Two young, previously healthy adult volunteers, one female and one male, were included in the cohort.

Ficoll-Paque density gradient centrifugation was used to isolate PBMCs. General findings and caveats noted by the study authors: Contracting CD4+ clones appeared mostly in the CM and EM memory subsets, whereas CD8+ clones were enriched in EMRA. The detection of some responding clones in pre-infection memory suggests that pre-existing cross-reactive memory T cells joined the SARS-CoV-2 response. Balanced CD4/CD8 phenotypes were observed for clones contracting from day 15 to 85, whereas a bias towards CD4+ was observed for a second wave of clones expanding from day 15 to 37. The study included only two mild cases, and larger cohorts that include severe cases with pre-infection samples were judged to be necessary. Whether the second-wave clones peaking on day 37 were SARS-CoV-2 specific was not confirmed.

Germline trimming amounts to 6 bases on V and 1 base on J, with 8 as the count of junction bases outside the gene matches. From the cysteine through the phenylalanine, the CDR3 covers 17 amino acids. Kept here is only the CDR3 DNA, which spans 51 bases and is read in frame from base 1. CDR1 DFQATT and CDR2 SNEGSKA are derived from the germline V gene (reference sequence). The sequenced material came from PBMCs or a T cell subset sorted from them (not recorded which). The clonotype originates from a man between 18 and 35 years old who had mild COVID-19 (a few samples of this study predate the infection). The sample titles of this study are shuffled in the database, so cell type and time point are left out; the donor was told from shared clones. The rearrangement combines TRBV20-1 with TRBJ1-6; 11 middle bases align to TRBD1. The nucleotide sequence is given as TGCAGTGCGCCGGGACAGGGGGTACTTTCCTATAATTCACCCCTCCACTTT. Translated, this is CSAPGQGVLSYNSPLHF.